Following are 30 T cell receptor beta chains from one sample sequenced in a study of blood T cells in healthy people across ages. Sample-barcoded 5' priming and a J-beta primer mix drove a second PCR of about 7 to 12 cycles. TCRdb independently ran MiXCR on the 5' RACE reads; one entry per CDR3 protein. Found here are approximately 1.5 million distinct CDR3 sequences, approximately 39% of them singletons; the top ten hold more than 4%. The material sequenced was blood. The source is a woman aged 18 to 35 in good health.

The CDR3 protein is CSVERRDETQYF. CDR3 DNA sequence: TGCAGCGTTGAAAGACGCGACGAGACCCAGTACTTC. This chain connects TRBV29-1 to TRBJ2-7; no definite D call. The DNA matches TRBJ2-5 better at its end, which makes the J call doubtful. Germline assignment: CDR1 SQVTM and CDR2 ANQGSEA. This CDR3 is 12 amino acids long.

The genes are TRBV20-1 and TRBJ2-7, with TRBD2 matching 11 bases. J gave up 1 base and V 4 bases, and 3 bases lay outside the gene matches. Germline-derived CDR1 and CDR2 are DFQATT and SNEGSKA (reference sequence). The CDR3 length is 14 residues. This CDR3 reads CSATLAGGSYEQYF. The CDR3 DNA reads as TGCAGTGCTACTCTAGCGGGGGGTTCCTACGAGCAGTACTTC.

The chain is built from TRBV5-6 and TRBJ1-1, with 7 bases aligning to TRBD1. CDR3 length equals 16 residues. Trimming at V came to 2 bases and at J to 7 bases, leaving 14 bases not matched to a gene. Germline V gene data show CDR1 as SGHDT and CDR2 as YYEEEE. In DNA form, the CDR3 reads TGTGCCAGCAGCTTTTCGGACAGGAGGGGACCAAATGAAGCTTTCTTT. As protein: CASSFSDRRGPNEAFF. The full variable domain, in which reference TRBV5-6 and TRBJ1-1 provide the parts outside the CDR3, is DAGVTQSPTHLIKTRGQQVTLRCSPKSGHDTVSWYQQALGQGPQFIFQYYEEEERQRGNFPDRFSGHQFPNYSSELNVNALLLGDSALYLCASSFSDRRGPNEAFFGQGTRLTVV.

Many counts were recorded for this clonotype. This chain links TRBV12-3 or TRBV12-4 with TRBJ2-1, with a tentative D call TRBD2 (5 bases). The CDR3 sequence is 16 residues long. Trimming left V 6 bases short and J 4 bases short, with 19 bases between. CDR3 amino acids: CASRPQDPGMYNEQFF. The CDR3 DNA reads TGTGCCAGCAGACCCCAAGACCCCGGGATGTACAATGAGCAGTTCTTC.

This clonotype was seen once. One end of the junction fails to match germline, which may point to a read error. The chain couples TRBV5-6 to TRBJ2-1; 8 bases line up with TRBD2. The CDR3 spans 12 residues. Germline values: CDR1 SGHDT, CDR2 YYEEEE. CDR3: CRVAGPWNEQFF. CDR3 bases: TGCCGGGTAGCGGGACCTTGGAATGAGCAGTTCTTC.

The rearrangement uses TRBV12-3 or TRBV12-4 and TRBJ2-6; 7 bases line up with TRBD1. The trim removed 10 bases at V and 1 base at J, leaving 1 base unmatched. The CDR3 has 13 residues. Written as DNA, the CDR3 is TGTGCCACGACAGGGTCTGGGGCCAACGTCCTGACTTTC. Translating it yields CATTGSGANVLTF.

V gene TRBV2 combines with J gene TRBJ2-5, with TRBD1 identical over 7 bases. With 2 bases clipped from V and 5 bases from J, the junction kept 5 bases outside the gene matches. Per germline, CDR1 SNHLY and CDR2 FYNNEI. The CDR3 sequence is 14 residues long. The CDR3 DNA reads TGTGCCAGCAGTGAATCAGAGGGGGCTGAGACCCAGTACTTC. It codes for CASSESEGAETQYF.

This clonotype was seen more than once but under ten times. The V gene is TRBV9, the J gene TRBJ1-1; D gene ambiguous. The CDR3 covers 14 residues. With 0 bases removed from V and 5 bases from J, the gap between germline ends came to 11 bases. Germline V gene data show CDR1 as SGDLS and CDR2 as YYNGEE. The CDR3 nucleotides are TGTGCCAGCAGCGTAGCCGGGCTGGGGACTGAAGCTTTCTTT. Translating gives CASSVAGLGTEAFF.

The V and J genes are TRBV23-1 and TRBJ1-2, with TRBD1 as a possible D gene (6 bases). TRBV23-1 is identified as an open reading frame with a role that is uncertain. This CDR3 region has 15 residues. Deletions cut 0 bases from V and 4 bases from J, with 12 bases between. CDR3 region: CASSQSVRGGYGYTF. As DNA, the CDR3 is TGCGCCAGCAGTCAATCAGTCAGGGGCGGCTATGGCTACACCTTC.

The chain combines TRBV4-1 with TRBJ2-1; 11 bases line up with TRBD1. The J call is in doubt because the DNA end fits TRBJ2-7 better. The V gene's germline CDR1 is MGHRA and CDR2 YSYEKL. This CDR3 has 17 residues. In DNA form, the CDR3 reads TGCGCCAGCAGCCAAGGCCCGGGACAGGGGGTGACCGACGAGCAGTACTTC. As protein: CASSQGPGQGVTDEQYF.

The gene calls are TRBV7-2 and TRBJ2-3, with 13 positions matching TRBD2. J was trimmed by 0 bases and V by 4 bases; bases with no gene match: 7. Germline V gene lookup returns CDR1 SGHTA and CDR2 FQGNSA. This CDR3 has 18 amino acids. The CDR3, as DNA: TGTGCCAGCAGCTCCCGGGGACTAGCGGGACCCAGCACAGATACGCAGTATTTT. Its protein is CASSSRGLAGPSTDTQYF. Full variable domain (remainder filled in from reference TRBV7-2 and TRBJ2-3): GAGVSQSPSNKVTEKGKDVELRCDPISGHTALYWYRQSLGQGLEFLIYFQGNSAPDKSGLPSDRFSAERTGGSVSTLTIQRTQQEDSAVYLCASSSRGLAGPSTDTQYFGPGTRLTVL.

The chain uses TRBV2 and TRBJ1-2; D is uncertain. V shed 2 bases and J shed 4 bases, with 14 bases lying between them. The germline gives CDR1 SNHLY, CDR2 FYNNEI. CDR3 length: 15 residues. The CDR3 loop reads CASSELLKTPYGYTF. In DNA, the CDR3 is TGTGCCAGCAGTGAACTCCTTAAGACCCCCTATGGCTACACCTTC.

The chain uses TRBV7-2 and TRBJ1-1; maybe TRBD1 (5 bases). V was cut by 1 base and J by 3 bases, with 12 bases left in between. In germline, CDR1 is SGHTA, CDR2 FQGNSA. This CDR3 spans 15 amino acids. The CDR3 is CASSLVIGADTEAFF. The CDR3 nucleotides are TGTGCCAGCAGCTTAGTCATTGGGGCGGACACTGAAGCTTTCTTT.

V is TRBV9 and J is TRBJ2-7, with 7 bases that match TRBD1. The V gene end was trimmed by 4 bases and the J gene end by 4 bases; junction bases not matched to a gene: 11. The CDR3 sequence is 15 residues long. Germline CDR1 and CDR2: SGDLS and YYNGEE. The CDR3 bases are TGTGCCAGCAGCCCTCGACAGGGAAATCTGTACGAGCAGTACTTC. Encoded protein: CASSPRQGNLYEQYF.

The chain recombines TRBV6-2 or TRBV6-3 with TRBJ2-7; no definite D call. The germline V and J ends were trimmed by 6 bases and 0 bases, with 12 bases remaining between them. This CDR3 has 14 residues. CDR1 and CDR2 (germline): MNHEY, SVGEGT. The CDR3 region has the DNA TGTGCCAGCAGCTCCACTACTTCCTCCTACGAGCAGTACTTC. Amino acid sequence: CASSSTTSSYEQYF.

In DNA, the CDR3 is TGTGCCAGCAGCTTAGACTCCAAAAACATTCAGTACTTC. This codes for CASSLDSKNIQYF. The genes are TRBV7-2 and TRBJ2-4; no reliable D call. CDR1 is SGHTA and CDR2 is FQGNSA in the germline V gene. Trimming took off 1 base at V and 2 bases at J, with 3 bases between the two ends. The CDR3 covers 13 residues. The full variable domain, completed using reference TRBV7-2 and TRBJ2-4, is GAGVSQSPSNKVTEKGKDVELRCDPISGHTALYWYRQSLGQGLEFLIYFQGNSAPDKSGLPSDRFSAERTGGSVSTLTIQRTQQEDSAVYLCASSLDSKNIQYFGAGTRLSVL.

The genes are TRBV20-1 and TRBJ2-7, with 13 bases identical to TRBD2. The CDR3 is 13 residues long. CDR1 DFQATT and CDR2 SNEGSKA come from the germline V gene (reference sequence). The V segment lost 5 bases and the J segment 6 bases; nucleotides outside the gene matches: 4. CDR3 nucleotide sequence: TGCAGTGCTCGGACTAGCGGGGGCTTCGAGCAGTACTTC. It codes for CSARTSGGFEQYF.

On this clonotype itself: A clone one base away is much larger, so this may be a read error. V usage is TRBV14 and J usage is TRBJ2-1; D not resolved. Germline CDR1 is SGHDN and CDR2 is FVKESK. The CDR3 covers 14 residues. V was pared by 1 base and J by 0 bases, with 4 bases between. CDR3 nucleotides: TGTGCCAGCAGCCAAGGCCCCTCCTACAATGAGCAGTTCTTC. It translates to CASSQGPSYNEQFF.

The chain recombines TRBV6-1 with TRBJ2-7, with a weak D call TRBD2 (5 bases). CDR1 and CDR2 (germline): MNHNS, SASEGT. Trimming pared 2 bases from V and 1 base from J, leaving 12 bases between. This CDR3 region has 15 residues. The CDR3 nucleotides are TGTGCCAGCAGTGAAAGGGAACTAGTGTCCTACGAGCAGTACTTC. This codes for CASSERELVSYEQYF.

The chain employs TRBV5-5 and TRBJ2-6, with D unclear. CDR1 is SGHKS and CDR2 is YYEKEE in the germline V gene (reference sequence). Trimming took off 6 bases at V and 4 bases at J, with 14 bases between the two ends. This CDR3 spans 15 amino acids. The CDR3 nucleotides read TGTGCCAGCAACCCGACTCCAACGGGGGCCAACGTCCTGACTTTC. Its protein is CASNPTPTGANVLTF.

The chain carries TRBV20-1 and TRBJ1-1; D is unclear. V lost 6 bases, J lost 6 bases, and 23 bases lay in between. CDR1 is DFQATT, CDR2 SNEGSKA, per germline (reference sequence). The CDR3 covers 15 residues. Here the CDR3 reads CSAPTGGTVGSEAFF. DNA of the CDR3: TGCAGTGCACCGACTGGAGGCACAGTCGGATCTGAAGCTTTCTTT.

The chain has TRBV28 and TRBJ2-3, with D uncertain. CDR1 and CDR2 from the germline V gene are MDHEN and SYDVKM. The V end lost 3 bases, the J end lost 7 bases, and 8 bases lay between the germline ends. The length of the CDR3 is 12 residues. CDR3 sequence: CASSFSPYTQYF. The DNA for the CDR3 is TGTGCCAGCAGTTTCTCCCCATATACGCAGTATTTT.

This clonotype was recorded once. The V gene is TRBV14, the J gene TRBJ1-2, with D unclear. In germline, CDR1 is SGHDN, CDR2 FVKESK. The CDR3 is made up of 12 amino acids. V was trimmed by 2 bases and J by 6 bases, leaving 7 bases between them. The CDR3 here is CASSQRDHGYTF. The CDR3 DNA is TGTGCCAGCAGCCAAAGGGATCATGGCTACACCTTC. Full variable domain (outside the CDR3, taken from reference TRBV14 and TRBJ1-2): EAGVTQFPSHSVIEKGQTVTLRCDPISGHDNLYWYRRVMGKEIKFLLHFVKESKQDESGMPNNRFLAERTGGTYSTLKVQPAELEDSGVYFCASSQRDHGYTFGSGTRLTVV.

This clonotype has a handful of counts. This chain connects TRBV6-6 to TRBJ2-5, with D hard to call. The ends were cut back, 2 bases at V and 4 bases at J, with 11 bases in the middle. The CDR3 sequence is 14 residues long. CDR1 and CDR2 (germline): MNHNY, SVGAGI (reference sequence). The CDR3 DNA sequence: TGTGCCAGCAGTTACCCCGGGCGACCAGAGACCCAGTACTTC. Translation: CASSYPGRPETQYF.

V gene TRBV5-6 combines with J gene TRBJ2-2; possibly TRBD1 for D (6 bases). The V gene lost 3 bases and the J gene lost 2 bases, with 14 bases spanning the gap. The germline gives CDR1 SGHDT, CDR2 YYEEEE. The CDR3 sequence is 16 residues long. The CDR3 sequence: CASSYPPGTNTGELFF. The CDR3 DNA sequence: TGTGCCAGCAGCTACCCCCCGGGGACAAACACCGGGGAGCTGTTTTTT.

This clonotype was counted a single time. The chain carries TRBV5-1 and TRBJ2-4; 12 bases are shared with TRBD2. The DNA end favors TRBJ2-7, so the J call may be wrong. The CDR3 length is 16 residues. The germline V gene has CDR1 SGHRS and CDR2 YFSETQ. CDR3 in DNA: TGCGCCAGCAGCTTCAGGACTAGCGGGGTGACCTACGAGCAGTACTTC. As protein: CASSFRTSGVTYEQYF.

This clonotype occurred many times. This chain uses TRBV27 with TRBJ1-2, with D perhaps TRBD1 (5 bases). Germline V gene sequence: CDR1 MNHEY, CDR2 SMNVEV (reference sequence). Trimming shortened V by 5 bases and J by 2 bases, and 12 bases separated the two germline ends. The CDR3 runs 14 residues. This chain's CDR3 is CASSPRGVNYGYTF. The CDR3 coding sequence is TGTGCCAGCAGTCCCCGGGGGGTCAACTATGGCTACACCTTC.

As DNA, the CDR3 is TGTGCCAGCAGTGGGGTTAATCAGCCCCAGCATTTT. It yields the protein CASSGVNQPQHF. The chain combines TRBV12-3 or TRBV12-4 with TRBJ1-5; D not resolved. V was pared by 5 bases and J by 4 bases, with 6 bases between. The CDR3 consists of 12 residues.

The chain joins TRBV24-1 to TRBJ2-1; maybe TRBD1 (6 bases). The germline V gene has CDR1 KGHDR and CDR2 SFDVKD. This CDR3 contains 16 residues. Trimming removed 3 bases at V and 0 bases at J, with 11 bases between. CDR3 sequence (DNA): TGTGCCACCAGTGATACTCAGGGGAGCTCCTACAATGAGCAGTTCTTC. Amino acids: CATSDTQGSSYNEQFF.

V usage is TRBV3-1 and J usage is TRBJ2-5, with TRBD1 identical over 9 bases. Germline CDR1 and CDR2: LGHDT and YNNKEL (reference sequence). The CDR3 covers 16 residues. V lost 4 bases to trimming and J lost 11 bases; unmatched junction nucleotides: 17. CDR3 DNA sequence: TGTGCCAGCAGCCTTCCGTCCCAACAGGGGGCTCAGGAGCAGTACTTC. Translating it yields CASSLPSQQGAQEQYF.